This T cell receptor beta chain derives from a study of cytomegalovirus exposure and HLA in healthy donors. This clone was detected only once. What it recognizes is unknown. The donors formed part of the approximately 120-subject validation cohort, distinct from the roughly 700-subject first cohort. Assay used: immunoSEQ multiplex PCR; TCRdb lists only in-frame clones, some missing. The table records 120,000 to 150,000 clones, about four fifths of them present only once. Study results and limitations: Clusters of TCRs from the first cohort tended to co-occur in the 110 or so validation repertoires (as a later analysis found). Specificity for CMV antigens was confirmed in vitro for a few of the CMV-associated chains.

Germline assignment: CDR1 LNHDA and CDR2 SQIVND (reference sequence). The CDR3 is made up of 13 amino acids. The V gene lost 8 bases and the J gene lost 1 base, with 11 bases spanning the gap. The source material was PBMCs. This TCR was sampled from a woman in her twenties or thirties in good health and CMV-seronegative. The chain employs TRBV19 and TRBJ1-1; no clear D. CDR3 sequence reads: CASLNNRNTEAFF. CDR3 nucleotide sequence: TGTGCCAGTCTAAATAACAGGAACACTGAAGCTTTCTTT.